This TCR beta chain originates from a study of CD8 T cells in ankylosing spondylitis. Points from the study as a whole: Enrichment of disease-linked clones was reportedly significant in matched ankylosing spondylitis synovial fluid. Seemingly distinctive of ankylosing spondylitis blood was a TCR beta motif formed by eight highly homologous variants.

By quantitative 5'-RACE with molecular barcodes, the TCR beta libraries were made. From the 5' RACE reads, TCRdb called clonotypes with MiXCR, one entry per CDR3 protein. The profile shows 670,000 or so distinct CDR3 sequences, around a fifth of them singletons. This clonotype turned up a few times. Antigen specificity is unknown. The sequenced sample was blood, either unsorted or a sorted T cell fraction (not recorded which). The sequence was obtained from a male donor with ankylosing spondylitis.

CDR3 nucleotides: TGTGCCAGCAGCCCCCTCAGGGGCCTGGACGAGCAGTACTTC. Translated: CASSPLRGLDEQYF. The V call is TRBV7-8, the J call TRBJ2-7; D is possibly TRBD1 (6 bases). There are 14 residues in the CDR3. CDR1 SGHVS and CDR2 FQNEAQ come from the germline V gene. V lost 5 bases to trimming and J lost 5 bases, with 16 bases between them.